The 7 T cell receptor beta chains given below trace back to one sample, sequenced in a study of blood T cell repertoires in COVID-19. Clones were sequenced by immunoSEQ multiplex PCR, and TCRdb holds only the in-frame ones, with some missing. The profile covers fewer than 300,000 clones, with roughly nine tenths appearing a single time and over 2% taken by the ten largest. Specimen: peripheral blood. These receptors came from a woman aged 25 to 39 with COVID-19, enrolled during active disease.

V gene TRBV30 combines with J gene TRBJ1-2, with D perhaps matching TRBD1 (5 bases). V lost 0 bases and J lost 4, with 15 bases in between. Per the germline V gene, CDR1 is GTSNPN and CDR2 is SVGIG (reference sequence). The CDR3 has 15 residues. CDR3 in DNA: TGTGCCTGGAGTGTATCCCGACAGTCTAGCTATGGCTACACCTTC. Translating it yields CAWSVSRQSSYGYTF.

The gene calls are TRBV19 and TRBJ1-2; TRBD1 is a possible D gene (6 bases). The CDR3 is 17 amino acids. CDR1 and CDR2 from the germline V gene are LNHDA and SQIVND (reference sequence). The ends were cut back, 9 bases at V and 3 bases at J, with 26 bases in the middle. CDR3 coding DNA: TGTGCCAGCGCGTATGGGGGGGGCGCGGGGTTCGACTATGGCTACACCTTC. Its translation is CASAYGGGAGFDYGYTF.

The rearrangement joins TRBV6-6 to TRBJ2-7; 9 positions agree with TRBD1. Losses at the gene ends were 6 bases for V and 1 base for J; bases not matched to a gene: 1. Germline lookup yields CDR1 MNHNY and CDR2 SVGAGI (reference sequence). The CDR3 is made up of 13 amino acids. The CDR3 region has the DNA TGTGCCAGCAGAGGGACAGGGTCCTACGAGCAGTACTTC. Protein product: CASRGTGSYEQYF.

CDR3 sequence reads: CASSQDGEVSTEAFF. The CDR3 region has the DNA TGTGCCAGCAGCCAAGATGGGGAGGTGAGCACTGAAGCTTTCTTT. This chain connects TRBV3-1 (or the pseudogene TRBV3-2) to TRBJ1-1, with D unresolved. CDR1 is LGHDT, CDR2 YNNKEL, per germline (reference sequence). With 0 bases removed from V and 4 bases from J, the gap between germline ends came to 12 bases. There are 15 residues in the CDR3.

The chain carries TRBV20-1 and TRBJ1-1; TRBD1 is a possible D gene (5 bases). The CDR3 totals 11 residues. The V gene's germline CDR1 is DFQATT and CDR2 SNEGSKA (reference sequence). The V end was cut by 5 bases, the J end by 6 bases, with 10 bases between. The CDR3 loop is CSASRVAEAFF. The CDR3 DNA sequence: TGCAGTGCTTCCAGGGTAGCTGAAGCTTTCTTT.

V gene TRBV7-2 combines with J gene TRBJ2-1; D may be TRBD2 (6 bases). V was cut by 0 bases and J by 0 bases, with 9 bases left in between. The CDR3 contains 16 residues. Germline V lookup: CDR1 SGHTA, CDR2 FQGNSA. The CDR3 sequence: CASSLAGGLSYNEQFF. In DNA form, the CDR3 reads TGTGCCAGCAGCTTAGCGGGAGGCCTCTCCTACAATGAGCAGTTCTTC.

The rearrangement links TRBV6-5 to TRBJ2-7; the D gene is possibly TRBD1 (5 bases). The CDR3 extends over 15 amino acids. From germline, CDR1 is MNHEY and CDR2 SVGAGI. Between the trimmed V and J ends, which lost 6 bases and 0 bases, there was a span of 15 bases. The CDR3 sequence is CASSSQGLDSYEQYF. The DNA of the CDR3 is TGTGCCAGCAGCAGCCAGGGTTTAGACTCCTACGAGCAGTACTTC.